These 20 T cell receptor beta chains share one sample of origin, sequenced in a study of blood T cell repertoires in COVID-19 (dated by TCRdb to about 2020). Library construction relied on the immunoSEQ multiplex PCR assay. This is the immuneACCESS table as TCRdb keeps it, with only in-frame sequences that have V and J called. A part of the clones is gone; compared with another copy, unresolved V genes explain less than half, and the rest is unexplained. Across this sample there are 230,000 or so clones, with approximately 79% seen only once. Of the sample, around 5.4% is held by the ten largest clones. The sequencing sample was made of peripheral blood. These receptors came from a human donor in a cohort sampled during active COVID-19.

This chain links TRBV9 with TRBJ1-4, with D maybe TRBD1 (5 bases). In germline, CDR1 is SGDLS, CDR2 YYNGEE. Trimming removed 0 bases at V and 2 bases at J, with 8 bases between. CDR3 length: 15 residues. CDR3 residues: CASSVAAGTNEKLFF. In nucleotides, the CDR3 is TGTGCCAGCAGCGTAGCAGCAGGGACTAATGAAAAACTGTTTTTT.

The chain carries TRBV29-1 and TRBJ1-2; D uncertain. The germline gives CDR1 SQVTM, CDR2 ANQGSEA. CDR3 length: 10 amino acids. The germline V and J ends were trimmed by 2 bases and 7 bases, with 5 bases remaining between them. CDR3 loop: CSVEMAGYTF. The DNA of the CDR3 is TGCAGCGTTGAAATGGCTGGCTACACCTTC.

V and J are TRBV6-5 and TRBJ1-1; D unclear. Trimming took 2 bases from V and 4 from J, leaving 8 bases between them. In germline, CDR1 is MNHEY, CDR2 SVGAGI. This CDR3 has 13 amino acids. CDR3 region: CASSYRGFTEAFF. The CDR3, as DNA: TGTGCCAGCAGTTACCGGGGTTTCACTGAAGCTTTCTTT.

V is TRBV7-2 and J is TRBJ2-7, with D maybe TRBD1 (5 bases). Trimming stripped 0 bases from V and 2 bases from J, with 8 bases between. Germline lookup yields CDR1 SGHTA and CDR2 FQGNSA. This CDR3 spans 14 amino acids. The CDR3 here is CASSLADRPYEQYF. CDR3 DNA: TGTGCCAGCAGCTTAGCAGACAGACCCTACGAGCAGTACTTC.

This chain's CDR3 is CASSGSEGALDTQYF. DNA for the CDR3: TGTGCCAGCAGCGGATCCGAAGGGGCCCTAGATACGCAGTATTTT. This chain joins TRBV7-3 and TRBJ2-3; tentative D call: TRBD1 (5 bases). Germline CDR1 and CDR2: SGHTA and FQGTGA. Trimming cost V 5 bases and J 5 bases, with 17 bases left between them. The CDR3 runs 15 residues.

The rearrangement uses TRBV28 and TRBJ2-1; TRBD2 agrees at 13 bases. CDR1 and CDR2 (germline): MDHEN, SYDVKM. The CDR3 length is 15 residues. J was trimmed by 0 bases and V by 8 bases; bases with no gene match: 1. CDR3 in DNA: TGTGCCAGCCGGACTAGCGGGAGCTCCTACAATGAGCAGTTCTTC. Its translation: CASRTSGSSYNEQFF.

The CDR3 sequence is CASSPPTPIEPHEQYF. For the CDR3, the DNA is TGTGCCAGCTCCCCTCCCACGCCCATCGAGCCCCACGAGCAGTACTTC. The chain employs TRBV18 and TRBJ2-7; D gene uncertain. The CDR3 has 16 residues. The V gene lost 6 bases and the J gene lost 5 bases, with 23 bases spanning the gap. Germline CDR1 is KGHSH and CDR2 is LQKENI.

In this sample, this clone turned up once. This chain links TRBV11-2 with TRBJ2-2; D might be TRBD1 (5 bases). The ends were cut back, 0 bases at V and 6 bases at J, with 8 bases in the middle. This CDR3 has 14 residues. CDR1 is SGHAT, CDR2 FQNNGV, per germline. CDR3 sequence (DNA): TGTGCCAGCAGCTTAGACAGGGCTGCCGGGGAGCTGTTTTTT. Translating it yields CASSLDRAAGELFF.

The CDR3 DNA sequence: TGTGCCAGCACCGGACCTGGGACAGCGACTAACTATGGCTACACCTTC. This translates into CASTGPGTATNYGYTF. The chain is built from TRBV2 and TRBJ1-2; 7 nucleotides agree with TRBD1. This CDR3 comprises 16 residues. Looked up from germline, CDR1 is SNHLY and CDR2 is FYNNEI. V lost 7 bases to trimming and J lost 0 bases; unmatched junction nucleotides: 11.

The J gene is TRBJ2-6, the V gene TRBV29-1; D is unclear. The V end lost 6 bases, the J end lost 1 base, and 7 bases lay between the germline ends. The CDR3 is made up of 13 amino acids. In germline, CDR1 is SQVTM, CDR2 ANQGSEA. CDR3 region: CSVSVSGANVLTF. Written as DNA, the CDR3 is TGCAGCGTGTCAGTATCTGGGGCCAACGTCCTGACTTTC. The full variable domain, completed using reference TRBV29-1 and TRBJ2-6, is SAVISQKPSRDICQRGTSLTIQCQVDSQVTMMFWYRQQPGQSLTLIATANQGSEATYESGFVIDKFPISRPNLTFSTLTVSNMSPEDSSIYLCSVSVSGANVLTFGAGSRLTVL.

The chain has TRBV6-5 and TRBJ2-7, with 10 bases matching TRBD2. Germline V gives CDR1 MNHEY, CDR2 SVGAGI. After removal of 4 bases from V and 4 bases from J, the junction contained 4 bases not matched to a gene. The CDR3 has 14 amino acids. CDR3 sequence: CASSLGSGGYEQYF. The CDR3 DNA sequence: TGTGCCAGCAGTTTGGGTAGCGGGGGGTACGAGCAGTACTTC.

V and J are TRBV6-5 and TRBJ2-7, with 12 bases matching TRBD2. The V gene end was trimmed by 9 bases and the J gene end by 5 bases; junction bases not matched to a gene: 5. Per germline, CDR1 MNHEY and CDR2 SVGAGI. This CDR3 has 13 amino acids. CDR3: CASRTSGIHEQYF. DNA of the CDR3: TGTGCCAGTCGGACTAGCGGGATTCACGAGCAGTACTTC.

The chain links TRBV9 to TRBJ2-7, with TRBD1 matching over 8 bases. The CDR3 sequence is 14 residues long. Unmatched junction bases numbered 7, after V lost 6 bases and J lost 2 bases. Germline CDR1 is SGDLS and CDR2 is YYNGEE. In DNA, the CDR3 is TGTGCCAGCACCCCGACAGGGGAGCCCTACGAGCAGTACTTC. Its translation: CASTPTGEPYEQYF.

In its sample, this clone was seen a few times. V and J are TRBV7-2 and TRBJ1-5; 8 nucleotides agree with TRBD1. Germline CDR1 is SGHTA and CDR2 is FQGNSA. V dropped 6 bases and J dropped 6; count of bases not matched to a gene: 10. This CDR3 has 15 residues. Here the CDR3 reads CASRNVQGASQPQHF. CDR3 sequence (DNA): TGTGCCAGCAGAAACGTCCAGGGGGCAAGTCAGCCCCAGCATTTT.

There are many counts of this clone. This rearrangement joins TRBV29-1 to TRBJ2-7, with 7 bases matching TRBD2. V shed 0 bases, J shed 3 bases, and the junction held 5 bases outside the gene matches. The CDR3 is made up of 14 amino acids. Germline V gene lookup returns CDR1 SQVTM and CDR2 ANQGSEA. The CDR3 coding sequence is TGCAGCGTTGAAGAGGCGGGAGAGGGCTACGAGCAGTACTTC. The encoded protein is CSVEEAGEGYEQYF.

About this clone: Other nucleotide sequences in the sample specify the same CDR3. The chain is built from TRBV28 and TRBJ1-5; TRBD1 matches 8 bases. Germline values: CDR1 MDHEN, CDR2 SYDVKM. V lost 8 bases and J lost 0; bases outside the gene matches: 3. The CDR3 loop spans 14 amino acids. The CDR3 loop reads CASGTGHSNQPQHF. The CDR3 bases are TGTGCCAGCGGGACAGGTCATAGCAATCAGCCCCAGCATTTT.

The chain couples TRBV28 to TRBJ2-7; D may be TRBD1 (6 bases). The CDR3 extends over 11 amino acids. Germline assignment: CDR1 MDHEN and CDR2 SYDVKM. With 4 bases removed from V and 9 bases from J, the gap between germline ends came to 10 bases. The CDR3: CASSWGRGQYF. CDR3 in DNA: TGTGCCAGCAGTTGGGGCAGGGGGCAGTACTTC.

This chain links TRBV29-1 with TRBJ2-7, with D maybe TRBD2 (6 bases). V lost 6 bases and J 1 base, leaving 10 bases between the germline ends. CDR1 is SQVTM and CDR2 is ANQGSEA in the germline V gene. CDR3 length: 12 residues. The CDR3 spells CSVSGRSYEQYF. The DNA for the CDR3 is TGCAGCGTCTCCGGGAGATCCTACGAGCAGTACTTC.

This clone has more than one count but fewer than ten. The rearrangement uses TRBV7-8 and TRBJ2-3, with D maybe TRBD1 (6 bases). Germline V CDR1 and CDR2: SGHVS, FQNEAQ. Trimming left V 0 bases short and J 7 bases short, with 8 bases between. The CDR3 is made up of 13 amino acids. The CDR3 nucleotides are TGTGCCAGCAGCTTAGCGGGACAATATACGCAGTATTTT. Amino acid sequence: CASSLAGQYTQYF.

V usage is TRBV5-4 and J usage is TRBJ2-6; 7 bases match TRBD2. From germline, CDR1 is SGHNT and CDR2 YYREEE (reference sequence). The CDR3 spans 17 residues. Trimming took 0 bases from V and 0 from J; bases not matched to a gene: 3. Written as DNA, the CDR3 is TGTGCCAGCAGCTTGGTAGGCGGGAGCTCTGGGGCCAACGTCCTGACTTTC. Translated, it gives CASSLVGGSSGANVLTF.